This T cell receptor (beta chain) was sequenced during a study of radiotherapy plus CTLA-4 blockade in lung cancer. The wider study: For 15% to 20% of patients, objective responses occurred, and about 34% had disease control. Findings and caveats of the study: Radiotherapy was combined with ipilimumab, and tumor-derived TCR clones then expanded in blood. The best prediction of response reportedly came from early blood T cell clone dynamics, with interferon-beta.

Receiving focal radiation plus CTLA-4 blockade with ipilimumab were patients who had chemo-refractory metastatic non-small-cell lung cancer. Regarding this clone: Its antigen is currently unknown.

Germline lookup yields CDR1 SGHNT and CDR2 YYREEE (reference sequence). This CDR3 is 14 amino acids long. The ends were cut back, 1 base at V and 7 bases at J, with 11 bases in the middle. Sequencing used immunoSEQ multiplex PCR; TCRdb keeps in-frame clones, though not all of them. The sample lists 40,000 to 50,000 clones, more than 60% occurring once. The sequence was collected from a human donor with non-small cell lung cancer who had stable disease on radiotherapy plus ipilimumab. The chain employs TRBV5-4 and TRBJ1-4, with D tentatively TRBD1 (6 bases). The sequences come from peripheral blood, collected from a patient treated with radiotherapy plus ipilimumab. In DNA, the CDR3 is TGTGCCAGCAGCTTGTGGGGGCGTCTTGAAAAACTGTTTTTT. It translates to CASSLWGRLEKLFF. Full variable domain (remainder filled in from reference TRBV5-4 and TRBJ1-4): ETGVTQSPTHLIKTRGQQVTLRCSSQSGHNTVSWYQQALGQGPQFIFQYYREEENGRGNFPPRFSGLQFPNYSSELNVNALELDDSALYLCASSLWGRLEKLFFGSGTQLSVL.